This passage covers 18 T cell receptor beta chains from one sample sequenced in a study of blood T cell repertoires in COVID-19. The protocol was immunoSEQ multiplex PCR, while the TCRdb copy is restricted to in-frame clones and leaves out a portion. The sample contains roughly 180,000 clones, roughly four fifths of which appear only once. The sequencing input was PBMCs or T cells enriched from blood (not recorded which). The receptors here all came from a man aged 40-55 years who had recovered from COVID-19.

This chain uses TRBV5-5 with TRBJ2-5, with TRBD1 as a possible D gene (6 bases). The CDR3 contains 15 residues. The germline gives CDR1 SGHKS, CDR2 YYEKEE (reference sequence). V was clipped by 4 bases and J by 4 bases, with 17 bases between them. The CDR3 loop reads CASSPAPGAPETQYF. The CDR3 DNA reads TGTGCCAGCAGCCCAGCCCCAGGGGCCCCAGAGACCCAGTACTTC.

The rearrangement uses TRBV7-2 and TRBJ1-6; D might be TRBD1 (5 bases). Trimming stripped 5 bases from V and 13 bases from J, with 15 bases between. This CDR3 has 13 amino acids. Germline CDR1 SGHTA, CDR2 FQGNSA. This CDR3 reads CASSPHGGAPLHF. In DNA, the CDR3 is TGTGCCAGCAGCCCCCACGGTGGGGCGCCCCTCCACTTT.

This chain joins TRBV7-9 and TRBJ2-3, with TRBD1 as a possible D gene (5 bases). Germline V gene lookup returns CDR1 SEHNR and CDR2 FQNEAQ (reference sequence). Trimming removed 7 bases at V and 3 bases at J, with 17 bases between. This CDR3 comprises 15 residues. The CDR3 DNA is TGTGCCAGCACCCTCTTCCCCAGGGAAACAGATACGCAGTATTTT. This translates into CASTLFPRETDTQYF. The whole variable domain, remainder taken from reference TRBV7-9 and TRBJ2-3, is DTGVSQNPRHKITKRGQNVTFRCDPISEHNRLYWYRQTLGQGPEFLTYFQNEAQLEKSRLLSDRFSAERPKGSFSTLEIQRTEQGDSAMYLCASTLFPRETDTQYFGPGTRLTVL.

The chain employs TRBV7-2 and TRBJ2-3; 10 bases map to TRBD2. J was trimmed by 4 bases and V by 1 base; bases with no gene match: 8. Germline V gives CDR1 SGHTA, CDR2 FQGNSA. The CDR3 loop spans 17 amino acids. CDR3 in DNA: TGTGCCAGCAGCTTAGACCCCGGGCTAGCGGGAGCAGATACGCAGTATTTT. Translating gives CASSLDPGLAGADTQYF. The full variable domain, in which reference TRBV7-2 and TRBJ2-3 provide the parts outside the CDR3, is GAGVSQSPSNKVTEKGKDVELRCDPISGHTALYWYRQSLGQGLEFLIYFQGNSAPDKSGLPSDRFSAERTGGSVSTLTIQRTQQEDSAVYLCASSLDPGLAGADTQYFGPGTRLTVL.

The V gene is TRBV7-9, the J gene TRBJ2-7; tentatively, D is TRBD1 (6 bases). This CDR3 spans 13 amino acids. The germline V and J ends were trimmed by 5 bases and 6 bases, with 14 bases remaining between them. Germline V gene lookup returns CDR1 SEHNR and CDR2 FQNEAQ (reference sequence). In nucleotides, the CDR3 is TGTGCCAGCAGCATTCAGGGGAACAGCGAGCAGTACTTC. It codes for CASSIQGNSEQYF.

This chain uses TRBV29-1 with TRBJ2-1, with TRBD2 matching over 12 bases. There are 14 residues in the CDR3. J gave up 5 bases and V 5 bases, and 4 bases lay outside the gene matches. Germline-derived CDR1 and CDR2 are SQVTM and ANQGSEA. CDR3: CSVWTSGIDNEQFF. The CDR3 DNA is TGCAGCGTTTGGACTAGCGGGATTGACAATGAGCAGTTCTTC.

The chain couples TRBV15 to TRBJ2-7, with D uncertain. The CDR3 contains 15 residues. The ends were cut back, 0 bases at V and 0 bases at J, with 9 bases in the middle. Germline V gene sequence: CDR1 LNHNV, CDR2 YYDKDF (reference sequence). CDR3 bases: TGTGCCACCAGCAGAGATTCTCTCGGCTCCTACGAGCAGTACTTC. Its translation is CATSRDSLGSYEQYF.

This chain connects TRBV5-1 to TRBJ1-6; possible D gene TRBD1, 6 bases. Germline V gene data show CDR1 as SGHRS and CDR2 as YFSETQ. The CDR3 is made up of 17 amino acids. With 4 bases removed from V and 6 bases from J, the gap between germline ends came to 20 bases. The CDR3 sequence: CASSPDSAMATNSPLHF. The CDR3 DNA reads TGCGCCAGCAGCCCGGACAGTGCGATGGCGACTAATTCACCCCTCCACTTT.

The chain employs TRBV5-5 and TRBJ1-5; a weak D match, TRBD1 (5 bases). CDR3 size: 15 residues. Trimming cost V 1 base and J 0 bases, with 8 bases left between them. Germline V gene lookup returns CDR1 SGHKS and CDR2 YYEKEE (reference sequence). CDR3 amino acids: CASSLRRDSNQPQHF. The CDR3 region has the DNA TGTGCCAGCAGCTTGCGCAGGGATAGCAATCAGCCCCAGCATTTT.

This chain uses TRBV11-2 with TRBJ2-1; D remains unclear. V lost 0 bases to trimming and J lost 6 bases, with 9 bases between them. The CDR3 is made up of 14 amino acids. Germline values: CDR1 SGHAT, CDR2 FQNNGV. CDR3 in amino acids: CASSLEAIRNEQFF. The CDR3 nucleotides are TGTGCCAGCAGCTTAGAGGCCATACGCAATGAGCAGTTCTTC.

The CDR3 loop reads CASSIPASGKQYF. In DNA form, the CDR3 reads TGTGCCAGTAGTATACCGGCTAGCGGTAAGCAGTACTTC. The chain has TRBV19 and TRBJ2-7; 7 bases are shared with TRBD2. The V gene's germline CDR1 is LNHDA and CDR2 SQIVND (reference sequence). The CDR3 has 13 amino acids. Losses at the gene ends were 2 bases for V and 8 bases for J; bases not matched to a gene: 6.

The J gene is TRBJ1-2, the V gene TRBV3-1 (or the pseudogene TRBV3-2), with 11 bases aligning to TRBD1. The CDR3 is 16 residues long. Germline CDR1 LGHDT, CDR2 YNNKEL (reference sequence). Unmatched junction bases numbered 10, after V lost 4 bases and J lost 6 bases. Here the CDR3 reads CASSRGQGALPNGYTF. CDR3 coding DNA: TGTGCCAGCAGCCGAGGACAGGGGGCGCTTCCCAATGGCTACACCTTC.

V usage is TRBV5-1 and J usage is TRBJ2-5, with 9 positions matching TRBD1. The germline gives CDR1 SGHRS, CDR2 YFSETQ. Trimming cost V 0 bases and J 5 bases; bases outside gene matches: 5. CDR3 length equals 15 residues. CDR3 DNA sequence: TGCGCCAGCAGCTTGGCCCCGACAGGGGGGGAGACCCAGTACTTC. This codes for CASSLAPTGGETQYF.

The chain couples TRBV6-5 to TRBJ1-2; 9 nucleotides line up with TRBD1. The ends lost 5 bases at V and 4 bases at J; junction bases unmatched: 5. The CDR3 has 14 residues. The germline gives CDR1 MNHEY, CDR2 SVGAGI. Here the CDR3 DNA reads TGTGCCAGCAGTACAGGGGGCGCATCCTATGGCTACACCTTC. It specifies CASSTGGASYGYTF.

This rearrangement joins TRBV9 to TRBJ2-2, with TRBD1 as a possible D gene (6 bases). CDR3 length equals 15 residues. Germline CDR1 is SGDLS and CDR2 is YYNGEE. The V end lost 4 bases, the J end lost 7 bases, and 17 bases lay between the germline ends. CDR3 nucleotides: TGTGCCAGCAGCCCCCGCAGGGGAGCTGACGGGGAGCTGTTTTTT. Residues: CASSPRRGADGELFF. The entire variable domain, with the rest obtained from reference TRBV9 and TRBJ2-2, is as follows: DSGVTQTPKHLITATGQRVTLRCSPRSGDLSVYWYQQSLDQGLQFLIQYYNGEERAKGNILERFSAQQFPDLHSELNLSSLELGDSALYFCASSPRRGADGELFFGEGSRLTVL.

This clone has only one observation. This CDR3 is CASSLGQGILLGKLFF. The CDR3 nucleotides are TGTGCCAGCAGCTTAGGGCAGGGGATTCTGTTGGGAAAACTGTTTTTT. The J gene is TRBJ1-4, the V gene TRBV7-8; a possible D gene is TRBD1 (6 bases). Germline values: CDR1 SGHVS, CDR2 FQNEAQ. CDR3 size: 16 residues. V gave up 1 base and J gave up 10 bases, with 19 bases separating them. Looking up the rest from reference TRBV7-8 and TRBJ1-4 gives the full variable domain: GAGVSQSPRYKVAKRGQDVALRCDPISGHVSLFWYQQALGQGPEFLTYFQNEAQLDKSGLPSDRFFAERPEGSVSTLKIQRTQQEDSAVYLCASSLGQGILLGKLFFGSGTQLSVL.

The rearrangement links TRBV25-1 to TRBJ1-1; unclear D gene. Trimming shortened V by 3 bases and J by 6 bases, and 11 bases separated the two germline ends. This CDR3 comprises 13 residues. Germline CDR1 is MGHDK and CDR2 is SYGVNS. In DNA form, the CDR3 reads TGTGCCAGCAGTGAGGTGGGAGGTGCTGAAGCTTTCTTT. This encodes CASSEVGGAEAFF.

The chain combines TRBV7-2 with TRBJ2-1; TRBD1 matches at 10 bases. Germline V gene sequence: CDR1 SGHTA, CDR2 FQGNSA. This CDR3 region has 15 residues. Unmatched junction bases numbered 7, after V lost 1 base and J lost 10 bases. CDR3: CASSLEAGQGREQFF. Here the CDR3 DNA reads TGTGCCAGCAGCTTAGAGGCGGGACAGGGGCGCGAGCAGTTCTTC.